Shown below are 6 T cell receptor beta chains from a single sample sequenced in a study of T cells in localized non-small cell lung cancer (dated by TCRdb to 2020 to 2022). Library creation used the immunoSEQ multiplex PCR assay. This immuneACCESS table, as held by TCRdb, lists in-frame sequences with V and J called but not all clones. Of the missing ones, under half trace to an unresolved V gene in checked studies; the others have no known cause. A total of roughly 71,000 clones appear in this sample, roughly 90% of them only once. The ten biggest clones cover less than 25% of the sample. The sequenced sample was peripheral blood, obtained before any cancer treatment. The receptors stem from a male donor aged 60 or over with stage III squamous cell lung carcinoma.

The genes are TRBV28 and TRBJ1-1; possibly TRBD1 for D (5 bases). Germline V gives CDR1 MDHEN, CDR2 SYDVKM. V lost 4 bases to trimming and J lost 0 bases, with 15 bases between them. The CDR3 loop spans 16 amino acids. CDR3 amino acids: CASSYTAGRMNTEAFF. The DNA of the CDR3 is TGTGCCAGCAGTTACACCGCGGGACGGATGAACACTGAAGCTTTCTTT.

This rearrangement joins TRBV5-4 to TRBJ1-2, with 7 nucleotides matching TRBD1. Germline CDR1 reads SGHNT; CDR2 reads YYREEE (reference sequence). Losses at the gene ends were 4 bases for V and 6 bases for J; bases not matched to a gene: 6. The CDR3 totals 13 residues. The CDR3 is CASSGGGRDGYTF. The CDR3 region has the DNA TGTGCCAGCAGCGGAGGGGGCCGGGATGGCTACACCTTC.

CDR3 loop: CASSRQGRGELFF. For the CDR3, the DNA is TGTGCCAGCAGCAGACAGGGACGCGGGGAGCTGTTTTTT. The gene calls are TRBV5-6 and TRBJ2-2, with 7 bases fitting TRBD1. CDR1 and CDR2 from the germline V gene are SGHDT and YYEEEE. CDR3 size: 13 residues. The V segment lost 4 bases and the J segment 7 bases; nucleotides outside the gene matches: 4. Filled out from reference TRBV5-6 and TRBJ2-2, the complete variable domain reads DAGVTQSPTHLIKTRGQQVTLRCSPKSGHDTVSWYQQALGQGPQFIFQYYEEEERQRGNFPDRFSGHQFPNYSSELNVNALLLGDSALYLCASSRQGRGELFFGEGSRLTVL.

The rearrangement links TRBV15 to TRBJ1-5; no clear D. This CDR3 is built from 14 residues. Germline values: CDR1 LNHNV, CDR2 YYDKDF (reference sequence). V lost 1 base and J 0 bases, leaving 4 bases between the germline ends. CDR3 sequence (DNA): TGTGCCACCAGCAGAGGGGGTAGCAATCAGCCCCAGCATTTT. Protein sequence: CATSRGGSNQPQHF.

The chain employs TRBV12-5 and TRBJ2-5; 8 bases line up with TRBD1. The trim removed 0 bases at V and 0 bases at J, leaving 9 bases unmatched. CDR1 is LGHNT and CDR2 is FRNRAP in the germline V gene. This CDR3 is built from 18 residues. The CDR3 sequence: CASGLVQGQGPHQETQYF. In DNA, the CDR3 is TGTGCTAGTGGTTTGGTCCAAGGACAGGGTCCCCACCAAGAGACCCAGTACTTC. Full variable domain (remainder filled in from reference TRBV12-5 and TRBJ2-5): DARVTQTPRHKVTEMGQEVTMRCQPILGHNTVFWYRQTMMQGLELLAYFRNRAPLDDSGMPKDRFSAEMPDATLATLKIQPSEPRDSAVYFCASGLVQGQGPHQETQYFGPGTRLLVL.

The V and J genes are TRBV27 and TRBJ2-3, with D maybe TRBD1 (5 bases). Trimming left V 4 bases short and J 1 base short, with 18 bases between. Germline V gives CDR1 MNHEY, CDR2 SMNVEV (reference sequence). CDR3 length equals 17 residues. CDR3 protein: CASSSEQGSWGTDTQYF. CDR3 nucleotides: TGTGCCAGCAGTTCCGAGCAGGGCTCTTGGGGCACAGATACGCAGTATTTT.